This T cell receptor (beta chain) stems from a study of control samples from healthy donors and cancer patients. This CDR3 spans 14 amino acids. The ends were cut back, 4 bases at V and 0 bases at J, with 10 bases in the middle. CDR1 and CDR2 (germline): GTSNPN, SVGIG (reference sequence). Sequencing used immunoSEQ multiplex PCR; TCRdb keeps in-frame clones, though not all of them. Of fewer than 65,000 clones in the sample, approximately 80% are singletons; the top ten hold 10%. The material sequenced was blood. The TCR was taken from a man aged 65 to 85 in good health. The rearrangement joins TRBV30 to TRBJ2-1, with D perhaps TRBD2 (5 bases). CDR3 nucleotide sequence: TGTGCCTGGAACGTGGGGAGCTCCTACAATGAGCAGTTCTTC. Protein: CAWNVGSSYNEQFF. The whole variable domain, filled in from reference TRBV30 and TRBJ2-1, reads SQTIHQWPATLVQPVGSPLSLECTVEGTSNPNLYWYRQAAGRGLQLLFYSVGIGQISSEVPQNLSASRPQDRQFILSSKKLLLSDSGFYLCAWNVGSSYNEQFFGPGTRLTVL.